The sequence of this TCR beta chain was determined in a study of cytomegalovirus exposure and HLA in healthy donors. About the study: Among about 179 million T cells, an earlier analysis found 90 million to 130 million unique TCR beta sequences. The study's findings and limits: Later analysis demonstrated an association between a missense DCLRE1C variant and TCR beta V- and J-gene trimming. There were several of the most significant clusters that appeared linked to common viral pathogens in a later analysis.

CDR3 length: 14 residues. Trimming pared 4 bases from V and 11 bases from J, leaving 20 bases between. Germline CDR1 is MGHDK and CDR2 is SYGVNS. As to this clone: Its specificity is not known.

Researchers ran the PCR with 60 Vbeta and 13 Jbeta primers. As handled by the study authors: The authors later counted 65 million to 90 million unique TCR beta chains, about 11 million of them shared. Method: immunoSEQ multiplex PCR; TCRdb's copy keeps in-frame clones and lacks some. V, J and clone size derive from that table, while D and trimming were established from the DNA sequence. Found here are approximately 220,000 clones, over 60% of them singletons; the top ten hold less than 2%. The clonotype was recovered from a male donor in good health and CMV-seronegative. Sequencing used PBMCs. The rearrangement links TRBV25-1 to TRBJ2-5; weak D call: TRBD1 (7 bases). CDR3 nucleotide sequence: TGTGCCAGCAGTGGCCAGACAGGGAGGAATGAGCAGTACTTC. Translating it yields CASSGQTGRNEQYF.